The clone carrying this T cell receptor (beta chain) was recorded a few times. In germline, CDR1 is SQVTM, CDR2 ANQGSEA. Trimming removed 6 bases from V and 0 bases from J; junction bases left unmatched: 6. The CDR3 loop spans 14 amino acids. This sample is drawn from a study of T-cell memory formation after mild COVID-19. One entry per CDR3 protein results from TCRdb running MiXCR on the 5' RACE reads. The repertoire holds about 540,000 distinct CDR3 sequences, with 20% as singletons. The V call is TRBV29-1, the J call TRBJ2-3, with TRBD2 identical over 7 bases. This clonotype was obtained from an adult woman who had mild COVID-19 (a few samples of this study predate the infection). Cell type and time point are not known. Sequencing was carried out using PBMCs or a T cell subset sorted from them (not recorded which). The CDR3 here is CSVASGISTDTQYF. In DNA form, the CDR3 reads TGCAGCGTAGCCAGCGGGATAAGCACAGATACGCAGTATTTT.